The 3 T cell receptor beta chains below come from one sample, sequenced in a study of identifying expanded T cells in peripheral blood. This table comes from immunoSEQ multiplex PCR, and its TCRdb copy is limited to in-frame clones, with some not included. The repertoire holds fewer than 85,000 clones, with 75% to 90% as singletons. Sequenced: blood. Every receptor here comes from a person aged 18 to 70 in good health.

The CDR3 reads CASSLLSGTEAFF. CDR3 bases: TGTGCCAGCAGCTTACTGTCGGGGACCGAAGCTTTCTTT. The chain is built from TRBV11-1 and TRBJ1-1; D is perhaps TRBD1 (5 bases). Germline loops: CDR1 SGHAT, CDR2 FQDESV (reference sequence). V lost 2 bases and J 8 bases, leaving 12 bases between the germline ends. This CDR3 is 13 amino acids long.

The rearrangement links TRBV2 to TRBJ1-4; D is undetermined. The length of the CDR3 is 15 residues. Trimming pared 6 bases from V and 0 bases from J, leaving 11 bases between. Germline V gene data show CDR1 as SNHLY and CDR2 as FYNNEI. For the CDR3, the DNA is TGTGCCAGCAGAGTTAACCCTGCAACTAATGAAAAACTGTTTTTT. Amino acids: CASRVNPATNEKLFF.

The chain uses TRBV21-1 and TRBJ2-3. TRBV21-1 is a listed pseudogene. There are 18 residues in the CDR3. The CDR3 DNA sequence: TGTGCCAGCAGCAAAATTGGGGGAGTAGGCAGGGCGGCAGATACGCAGTATTTT. Its translation: CASSKIGGVGRAADTQYF.